This T cell receptor beta chain was captured in a study of blood T cells in healthy people across ages. With a J-beta primer mix and a sample-barcoded 5' primer, a second PCR ran about 7 to 11 cycles. Template switching added a 12-random-nucleotide identifier to every cDNA molecule. In TCRdb, the 5' RACE reads were re-called with MiXCR into one record per CDR3 protein. The repertoire holds more than 1.4 million distinct CDR3 sequences, with around two fifths as singletons. Overall study results and limits: A strong correlation was seen between TCR beta diversity and naive T cell percentage.

Every sample had a minimum of 7 million PBMCs isolated. To note about this clonotype: The antigen is undetermined.

V was pared by 7 bases and J by 3 bases, with 6 bases of the junction left unmatched. The CDR3 consists of 15 residues. This TCR came from a woman younger than 35 in good health. The chain joins TRBV12-3 or TRBV12-4 to TRBJ2-1, with 10 bases that match TRBD1. The sample was blood. In DNA, the CDR3 is TGTGCCAGCAAACAGACAGGGGGCGTCTACAATGAGCAGTTCTTC. It codes for CASKQTGGVYNEQFF.